The TCR beta chain described here comes from a study of T cell responses to AZD1222 COVID-19 vaccine. Germline V CDR1 and CDR2: KGHSH, LQKENI. This CDR3 spans 15 amino acids. Deletions cut 3 bases from V and 7 bases from J, with 18 bases between. The protocol was immunoSEQ multiplex PCR, while the TCRdb copy is restricted to in-frame clones and leaves out a portion. The sample includes roughly 180,000 clones, under 95% of them seen just once. The chain couples TRBV18 to TRBJ1-1; D unresolved. The receptor was derived from an adult who received the AZD1222 COVID-19 vaccine. Sequenced material: peripheral blood, taken 28 days after the second AZD1222 dose. CDR3 residues: CASSPTVPAGREAFF. CDR3 nucleotides: TGTGCCAGCTCACCGACCGTCCCTGCAGGTCGTGAAGCTTTCTTT.